Given below is one TCR beta chain in context. These data originate in a study of Ad26.COV2.S vaccination and SARS-CoV-2 variants. About the research overall: Participants got Ad26.COV2.S intramuscularly, once or twice 56 days apart.

From germline, CDR1 is SGHTA and CDR2 FQGNSA. The CDR3 extends over 16 amino acids. V gave up 0 bases and J gave up 6 bases, with 15 bases separating them. The treatment: 19 received Ad26.COV2.S at low or high dose, single or two shots; 5 received placebo; per-sample allocation not given. After the first vaccine or placebo injection, samples were drawn on day 63. Generated by immunoSEQ multiplex PCR, the TCRdb table keeps only in-frame clones and is missing some. Here the sample spans approximately 410,000 clones, approximately 92% being singletons. The chain combines TRBV7-2 with TRBJ1-5; D is perhaps TRBD1 (6 bases). The sequencing used peripheral blood, collected in a trial of Ad26.COV2.S vaccine versus placebo. This sequence originates from a person aged 18 to 59 who received the Ad26.COV2.S COVID-19 vaccine or a placebo. The CDR3: CASSLAGAGLSQPQHF. In DNA form, the CDR3 reads TGTGCCAGCAGCTTAGCGGGGGCAGGGTTGAGTCAGCCCCAGCATTTT.